Presented here are 17 T cell receptor beta chains from one specimen sequenced in a study of blood T cell repertoires in COVID-19. Sequenced by immunoSEQ multiplex PCR; TCRdb stores in-frame clones only, minus some. Among approximately 230,000 clones, roughly 89% were seen once, and the ten largest hold over 2%. Sequencing input: peripheral blood. The source is a man aged 25 to 40 who had recovered from COVID-19.

This clone is a singleton in its sample. The chain carries TRBV27 and TRBJ1-2, with D tentatively TRBD1 (6 bases). Per germline, CDR1 MNHEY and CDR2 SMNVEV (reference sequence). Trimming shortened V by 10 bases and J by 3 bases, and 18 bases separated the two germline ends. CDR3 length equals 14 residues. The CDR3 coding sequence is TGTGCCAATCCGGGGGGCCCTCCCTACTATGGCTACACCTTC. It is translated as CANPGGPPYYGYTF.

In its sample, this clone was seen a few times. The rearrangement joins TRBV13 to TRBJ1-1, with D hard to call. The CDR3 length is 13 residues. V was clipped by 2 bases and J by 1 base, with 5 bases between them. Germline assignment: CDR1 PRHDT and CDR2 FYEKMQ (reference sequence). The CDR3: CASSLTGNTEAFF. The DNA of the CDR3 is TGTGCCAGCAGCTTAACTGGGAACACTGAAGCTTTCTTT.

V usage is TRBV25-1 and J usage is TRBJ2-1; 10 bases match TRBD2. The CDR3 has 18 amino acids. Trimming removed 8 bases from V and 1 base from J; junction bases left unmatched: 14. Germline CDR1 reads MGHDK; CDR2 reads SYGVNS. The CDR3 bases are TGTGCCAGCGCGCGGACGATCCCTAGCGGGGGTTCCTACAATGAGCAGTTCTTC. Encoded protein: CASARTIPSGGSYNEQFF.

The CDR3 sequence is CASSLLTGRETQYF. The CDR3 DNA is TGTGCCAGCAGTTTACTCACAGGGCGGGAGACCCAGTACTTC. The chain carries TRBV27 and TRBJ2-5, with D possibly TRBD1 on 6 matching bases. The CDR3 is 14 amino acids. The ends were cut back, 2 bases at V and 5 bases at J, with 12 bases in the middle. The germline gives CDR1 MNHEY, CDR2 SMNVEV (reference sequence).

This chain uses TRBV3-1 (or the pseudogene TRBV3-2) with TRBJ1-6; D not certain. The germline gives CDR1 LGHDT, CDR2 YNNKEL (reference sequence). Trimming took 0 bases from V and 10 from J, leaving 19 bases between them. The CDR3 totals 17 residues. The chain's CDR3 is CASSQEIWLPKWSPLHF. CDR3 nucleotides: TGTGCCAGCAGCCAAGAAATTTGGCTCCCGAAGTGGTCACCCCTCCACTTT.

V usage is TRBV5-4 and J usage is TRBJ2-3, with unresolved D. The CDR3 has 16 residues. The germline gives CDR1 SGHNT, CDR2 YYREEE (reference sequence). Trimming removed 4 bases at V and 2 bases at J, with 17 bases between. CDR3 DNA: TGTGCCAGCAGCCCGAGAGCTCCATCGATCACAGATACGCAGTATTTT. This sequence encodes CASSPRAPSITDTQYF.

V is TRBV7-9 and J is TRBJ2-1, with TRBD2 as a possible D gene (5 bases). Germline-derived CDR1 and CDR2 are SEHNR and FQNEAQ (reference sequence). This CDR3 has 15 amino acids. Trimming cost V 0 bases and J 10 bases, with 16 bases left between them. CDR3 nucleotide sequence: TGTGCCAGCAGCTTAGCACTCTCTTCGACGGGGGAGCAGTTCTTC. Translated, it gives CASSLALSSTGEQFF.

The V gene is TRBV7-9, the J gene TRBJ2-7; D is perhaps TRBD1 (6 bases). This CDR3 region has 13 residues. CDR1 is SEHNR, CDR2 FQNEAQ, per germline (reference sequence). Between the trimmed V and J ends, which lost 3 bases and 4 bases, there was a span of 10 bases. CDR3 amino acids: CASSLSRGYEQYF. The CDR3 bases are TGTGCCAGCAGCTTGAGCAGGGGTTACGAGCAGTACTTC.

This chain connects TRBV9 to TRBJ1-2; D gene unclear. The CDR3 is 15 amino acids. Germline CDR1 reads SGDLS; CDR2 reads YYNGEE. V gave up 0 bases and J gave up 4 bases, with 13 bases separating them. The CDR3 protein is CASSVGALEGYGYTF. CDR3 coding DNA: TGTGCCAGCAGCGTAGGGGCCTTGGAGGGCTATGGCTACACCTTC. The complete variable domain, with remaining parts taken from reference TRBV9 and TRBJ1-2, reads DSGVTQTPKHLITATGQRVTLRCSPRSGDLSVYWYQQSLDQGLQFLIQYYNGEERAKGNILERFSAQQFPDLHSELNLSSLELGDSALYFCASSVGALEGYGYTFGSGTRLTVV.

V usage is TRBV19 and J usage is TRBJ2-2; TRBD1 might be the D (6 bases). Germline loops: CDR1 LNHDA, CDR2 SQIVND (reference sequence). The CDR3 is 17 amino acids. V shed 6 bases and J shed 1 base, with 18 bases lying between them. The CDR3, as DNA: TGTGCCAGTAGCCTCTGGGTTGGGGGCCTGAACACCGGGGAGCTGTTTTTT. Protein sequence: CASSLWVGGLNTGELFF. Full variable domain (outside the CDR3, taken from reference TRBV19 and TRBJ2-2): DGGITQSPKYLFRKEGQNVTLSCEQNLNHDAMYWYRQDPGQGLRLIYYSQIVNDFQKGDIAEGYSVSREKKESFPLTVTSAQKNPTAFYLCASSLWVGGLNTGELFFGEGSRLTVL.

J is TRBJ2-4 and V is TRBV7-9; 11 nucleotides match TRBD1. The CDR3 is 19 residues long. Germline trimming cut 5 bases from V and 1 base from J; bases unmatched to any gene: 13. CDR1 SEHNR and CDR2 FQNEAQ come from the germline V gene (reference sequence). The CDR3 loop reads CASSPELEGTGGAKNIQYF. CDR3 coding DNA: TGTGCCAGCAGCCCAGAATTAGAAGGGACAGGGGGTGCCAAAAACATTCAGTACTTC. Filled out from reference TRBV7-9 and TRBJ2-4, the complete variable domain reads DTGVSQNPRHKITKRGQNVTFRCDPISEHNRLYWYRQTLGQGPEFLTYFQNEAQLEKSRLLSDRFSAERPKGSFSTLEIQRTEQGDSAMYLCASSPELEGTGGAKNIQYFGAGTRLSVL.

V usage is TRBV9 and J usage is TRBJ2-5; 14 bases match TRBD2. The CDR3 is 15 amino acids. Germline loops: CDR1 SGDLS, CDR2 YYNGEE. The trim removed 4 bases at V and 5 bases at J, leaving 4 bases unmatched. The DNA of the CDR3 is TGTGCCAGCAGCCCCGGGACTAGCGGGGGTGAGACCCAGTACTTC. The encoded protein is CASSPGTSGGETQYF.

The V and J genes are TRBV5-5 and TRBJ1-2; D is unclear. In germline, CDR1 is SGHKS, CDR2 YYEKEE (reference sequence). This CDR3 region has 15 residues. Trimming cost V 0 bases and J 4 bases, with 13 bases left between them. CDR3 in DNA: TGTGCCAGCAGCTTGGATGGAAGCGGGCTCTATGGCTACACCTTC. Residues: CASSLDGSGLYGYTF.

The V gene is TRBV19, the J gene TRBJ2-7; 8 bases are a match to TRBD2. From germline, CDR1 is LNHDA and CDR2 SQIVND (reference sequence). Germline trimming cut 5 bases from V and 4 bases from J; bases unmatched to any gene: 10. The CDR3 consists of 15 residues. Here the CDR3 reads CASSLVRGGRYEQYF. DNA for the CDR3: TGTGCCAGTAGTTTAGTACGGGGGGGCCGGTACGAGCAGTACTTC.

This rearrangement joins TRBV24-1 to TRBJ2-2; D unclear. The CDR3 sequence is 13 residues long. Deletions cut 6 bases from V and 0 bases from J, with 4 bases between. Germline CDR1 is KGHDR and CDR2 is SFDVKD. CDR3 nucleotides: TGTGCCACCAGTCACACGAACACCGGGGAGCTGTTTTTT. Encoded protein: CATSHTNTGELFF.

The chain's CDR3 is CASSFFLNRGNEQYF. The CDR3, as DNA: TGTGCCAGCAGCTTTTTCCTTAACAGGGGCAACGAGCAGTACTTC. The chain employs TRBV7-2 and TRBJ2-7, with 7 bases aligning to TRBD1. The junction had 10 bases not matched to a gene; V was cut back by 3 bases and J by 5 bases. CDR3 length equals 15 residues. The germline gives CDR1 SGHTA, CDR2 FQGNSA. The variable domain in full, completed from reference TRBV7-2 and TRBJ2-7, reads GAGVSQSPSNKVTEKGKDVELRCDPISGHTALYWYRQSLGQGLEFLIYFQGNSAPDKSGLPSDRFSAERTGGSVSTLTIQRTQQEDSAVYLCASSFFLNRGNEQYFGPGTRLTVT.

The chain combines TRBV19 with TRBJ1-1; tentative D call: TRBD1 (5 bases). CDR1 and CDR2 from the germline V gene are LNHDA and SQIVND (reference sequence). Trimming shortened V by 6 bases and J by 1 base, and 12 bases separated the two germline ends. The CDR3 has 14 residues. The CDR3: CASRGQGWNTEAFF. As DNA, the CDR3 is TGTGCCAGTAGAGGTCAGGGATGGAACACTGAAGCTTTCTTT.